This entry concerns a single TCR beta chain. The data stem from a study of blood T cell repertoires in COVID-19. Study-wide context: The origin of the acute and convalescent COVID-19 samples was the United States, Italy and Spain. PBMCs, B-cell-depleted T cells, or T cells provided the cDNA or gDNA that made up the material.

Authors' analysis steps: How many nucleated cells were present was estimated from reference gene primer amplification. Repertoires were generated with immunoSEQ multiplex PCR, while TCRdb's copy carries only in-frame clones and drops some. V and J calls and clone size follow that table, whereas D and trimming were derived from the DNA. Of nearly 15,000 clones in the sample, around 89% were seen once. This CDR3 is built from 16 residues. CDR1 and CDR2 from the germline V gene are SGHDT and YYEEEE. Trimming took 4 bases from V and 0 from J, leaving 17 bases between them. The TCR comes from a human donor in a cohort sampled during active COVID-19. The chain carries TRBV5-6 and TRBJ2-7, with a weak D call TRBD1 (6 bases). The specimen sequenced was peripheral blood. The CDR3 nucleotides are TGTGCCAGCAGCCCCGCCGGGACACTGAGCTCCTACGAGCAGTACTTC. This codes for CASSPAGTLSSYEQYF.